This T cell receptor beta chain was profiled in a study of shared clonotypes between healthy human individuals. Study-level points and caveats: Estimated richness values were generally larger in naive subsets than in memory subsets. Genetic and exposure-history diversity was limited by the few donors.

With CCR7-negative CD45RA+ TemRA cells, CD45RO+ cells were combined in CD8 memory. Authors' methods: Filtering differed since immunoSEQ provided only junctions, with no quality scores. TCRdb keeps only in-frame clones here, not all; method: immunoSEQ multiplex PCR. V, J and clone size were drawn from that table, and D and trimming were deduced from the DNA. The repertoire holds approximately 710,000 clones, with 90% as singletons. About this clone: Its specificity is not known.

Germline V gene sequence: CDR1 MNHEY, CDR2 SMNVEV (reference sequence). This CDR3 is 14 amino acids long. Trimming removed 3 bases from V and 5 bases from J, with 11 bases in between. V is TRBV27 and J is TRBJ1-5, with a tentative D call TRBD1 (6 bases). This clonotype was obtained from a man between 18 and 29 years old in good health. Some clones in this sample may be carry-over from other donors' samples. The sequenced sample was memory CD8+ T cells from PBMCs. Subset meaning: CD45RO+ cells pooled with CCR7-negative TemRA cells. CDR3 protein: CASSFGGGDQPQHF. The CDR3 DNA is TGTGCCAGCAGTTTCGGGGGCGGCGATCAGCCCCAGCATTTT.